The 21 T cell receptor beta chains reported below all come from one sample, sequenced in a study of T cells after yellow fever vaccination. TCRdb passed the 5' RACE reads through MiXCR, listing each CDR3 protein once. In the table there are 25,000 to 30,000 distinct CDR3 sequences, over 5% of which are singletons. This sample comprised PBMCs, either bulk or a sorted T-cell subset (CD4+, CD8+, memory, or dextramer-sorted; not recorded which), obtained on the day of the yellow fever booster vaccination. All receptors come from a man under 40 who received the YFV17D yellow fever vaccine.

The chain joins TRBV20-1 to TRBJ2-4; tentative D call: TRBD2 (6 bases). CDR3 length: 15 amino acids. CDR1 and CDR2 (germline): DFQATT, SNEGSKA (reference sequence). V was pared by 7 bases and J by 0 bases, with 16 bases between. The CDR3 protein is CSVPRRALAKNIQYF. DNA of the CDR3: TGCAGTGTCCCCCGGAGGGCACTAGCCAAAAACATTCAGTACTTC.

This clonotype was counted many times. This chain uses TRBV6-5 with TRBJ1-4, with no clear D. V was shortened by 4 bases and J by 3 bases, with 18 bases between the two germline ends. This CDR3 spans 17 amino acids. Germline CDR1 and CDR2: MNHEY and SVGAGI. CDR3 coding DNA: TGTGCCAGCAGTTGGTCCAGCTCAGGTGTGGCTAATGAAAAACTGTTTTTT. It codes for CASSWSSSGVANEKLFF.

This clonotype was observed a handful of times. The chain is built from TRBV12-3 or TRBV12-4 and TRBJ1-2; possible D gene TRBD1, 5 bases. With 6 bases removed from V and 8 bases from J, the gap between germline ends came to 22 bases. The CDR3 extends over 15 amino acids. The CDR3 region has the DNA TGTGCCAGCAGCCACGGGGTTGGGGGACGTCCGGGCTACACCTTC. This encodes CASSHGVGGRPGYTF.

This clonotype has a count of ten or more. V gene TRBV29-1 combines with J gene TRBJ2-1, with D maybe TRBD1 (8 bases). The germline V gene encodes CDR1 SQVTM and CDR2 ANQGSEA. Between the trimmed V and J ends, which lost 6 bases and 0 bases, there was a span of 12 bases. The CDR3 sequence is 14 residues long. CDR3 DNA: TGCAGCGTCAACAGGGGGGGCTCCTACAATGAGCAGTTCTTC. Translation gives CSVNRGGSYNEQFF.

This clonotype was counted at least ten times. The V gene is TRBV18, the J gene TRBJ2-3, with 7 bases fitting TRBD2. The CDR3 has 15 amino acids. The V and J ends lost 1 base and 5 bases, in that order; junction bases with no gene match: 6. Germline V CDR1 and CDR2: KGHSH, LQKENI. The CDR3 DNA reads as TGTGCCAGCTCACCACAGGGCGGCGGGGGAGATACGCAGTATTTT. It is translated as CASSPQGGGGDTQYF.

This clonotype was found a few times. A read error is possible here, since a much larger clone lies one base away. The chain is built from TRBV5-5 and TRBJ2-3; 8 bases map to TRBD1. The CDR3 length is 14 residues. Germline CDR1 SGHKS, CDR2 YYEKEE (reference sequence). V shed 4 bases, J shed 6 bases, and the junction held 7 bases outside the gene matches. The chain's CDR3 is CASSHRTGIDTQYF. The CDR3 DNA is TGTGCCAGCAGCCACAGGACAGGGATTGATACGCAGTATTTT.

This clonotype was detected a few times. This chain links TRBV19 with TRBJ2-3; D possibly uses TRBD1 or TRBD2 (6 bases each). This CDR3 region has 15 residues. In germline, CDR1 is LNHDA, CDR2 SQIVND (reference sequence). V was trimmed by 4 bases and J by 2 bases, leaving 13 bases between them. The CDR3 DNA sequence: TGTGCCAGTAGTACGGCGGGACACCACACAGATACGCAGTATTTT. It is translated as CASSTAGHHTDTQYF.

This clonotype occurred many times. The chain carries TRBV12-3 or TRBV12-4 and TRBJ2-5; D remains unclear. The CDR3 has 11 amino acids. The V and J ends lost 4 bases and 7 bases respectively, with 7 bases between them. The CDR3 bases are TGTGCCAGCAGTTATGGAGCGACCCAGTACTTC. Its translation is CASSYGATQYF.

This clonotype occurred a few times. The V gene is TRBV6-5, the J gene TRBJ2-3, with TRBD2 matching 8 bases. The germline CDR1 and CDR2 sequences are MNHEY and SVGAGI. The V gene end was trimmed by 6 bases and the J gene end by 0 bases; junction bases not matched to a gene: 5. The CDR3 spans 15 residues. The CDR3 nucleotides are TGTGCCAGCAGGGGACTAGGGACTAGCACAGATACGCAGTATTTT. Translated, it gives CASRGLGTSTDTQYF.

Concerning this clonotype itself: In this CDR3 the conserved last residue, phenylalanine or tryptophan, is missing, so a read error is likely. The chain uses TRBV5-6 and TRBJ2-1, with D possibly being TRBD1 (5 bases). CDR3 size: 12 residues. The germline gives CDR1 SGHDT, CDR2 YYEEEE. V was pared by 2 bases and J by 6 bases, with 6 bases between. CDR3 DNA sequence: TGTGCCAGCAGCTTACAGGTCAATGAGCAGTTCTTA. It codes for CASSLQVNEQFL.

In its sample, this clonotype was seen many times. V is TRBV24-1 and J is TRBJ1-5, with D perhaps TRBD1 (6 bases). Germline V CDR1 and CDR2: KGHDR, SFDVKD. There are 15 residues in the CDR3. V was shortened by 4 bases and J by 0 bases, with 9 bases between the two germline ends. CDR3 in DNA: TGTGCCACCAGTGAGGGGGGGGCTAGCAATCAGCCCCAGCATTTT. Its protein product is CATSEGGASNQPQHF.

V and J are TRBV9 and TRBJ2-7, with D possibly TRBD2 on 7 matching bases. V dropped 0 bases and J dropped 0 bases, with 13 bases sitting between them. The CDR3 has 16 amino acids. Germline V gene lookup returns CDR1 SGDLS and CDR2 YYNGEE. CDR3 in amino acids: CASSVDEGGLSYEQYF. Here the CDR3 DNA reads TGTGCCAGCAGCGTAGATGAGGGGGGGCTCTCCTACGAGCAGTACTTC.

This clonotype was seen at least ten times. The V gene is TRBV20-1, the J gene TRBJ2-3, with D possibly being TRBD1 (6 bases). Per germline, CDR1 DFQATT and CDR2 SNEGSKA (reference sequence). This CDR3 spans 16 amino acids. Trimming stripped 0 bases from V and 5 bases from J, with 18 bases between. The CDR3 DNA sequence: TGCAGTGCTAGAGATACCTTCAGGGGTCAGGGAGATACGCAGTATTTT. Encoded protein: CSARDTFRGQGDTQYF.

There are many counts of this clonotype. The gene calls are TRBV10-3 and TRBJ1-1; no reliable D call. Trimming took 3 bases from V and 1 from J, leaving 12 bases between them. From germline, CDR1 is ENHRY and CDR2 SYGVKD. There are 15 residues in the CDR3. In nucleotides, the CDR3 is TGTGCCATCAGTGACCCGGGAGTGCAGAACACTGAAGCTTTCTTT. Amino acids: CAISDPGVQNTEAFF.

This clonotype was counted many times. The chain couples TRBV7-9 to TRBJ1-4, with D hard to call. Germline V gene lookup returns CDR1 SEHNR and CDR2 FQNEAQ (reference sequence). V shed 1 base and J shed 7 bases, with 10 bases lying between them. The CDR3 length is 14 residues. For the CDR3, the DNA is TGTGCCAGCAGCTTAGGCGGGAAGGGTGAAAAACTGTTTTTT. Amino acid sequence: CASSLGGKGEKLFF. The full variable domain, rest sourced from reference TRBV7-9 and TRBJ1-4, is DTGVSQNPRHKITKRGQNVTFRCDPISEHNRLYWYRQTLGQGPEFLTYFQNEAQLEKSRLLSDRFSAERPKGSFSTLEIQRTEQGDSAMYLCASSLGGKGEKLFFGSGTQLSVL.

The sample holds many counts of this clonotype. The V gene is TRBV4-3, the J gene TRBJ1-1; TRBD1 might be the D (6 bases). Germline CDR1 is LGHNA and CDR2 is YSLEER. The CDR3 sequence is 15 residues long. Trimming cost V 4 bases and J 6 bases, with 18 bases left between them. Here the CDR3 DNA reads TGCGCCAGCAGCCGCACGACAGGTAACGTCGCTGAAGCTTTCTTT. Translation gives CASSRTTGNVAEAFF.

This chain links TRBV29-1 with TRBJ2-2; no definite D call. Between the trimmed V and J ends, which lost 6 bases and 6 bases, there was a span of 11 bases. From germline, CDR1 is SQVTM and CDR2 ANQGSEA. The CDR3 contains 12 residues. The CDR3 region is CSVFSWAGELFF. CDR3 sequence (DNA): TGCAGCGTCTTTAGTTGGGCCGGGGAGCTGTTTTTT.

This clonotype was counted ten times or more. The chain has TRBV6-5 and TRBJ1-1; D remains unclear. V shed 6 bases and J shed 2 bases, with 7 bases lying between them. Germline lookup yields CDR1 MNHEY and CDR2 SVGAGI. The CDR3 runs to 12 residues. The CDR3 reads CASRRENTEAFF. The CDR3, as DNA: TGTGCCAGCAGAAGGGAAAACACTGAAGCTTTCTTT.

This clonotype was recorded at least ten times. This chain links TRBV20-1 with TRBJ2-3; D not certain. Germline loops: CDR1 DFQATT, CDR2 SNEGSKA (reference sequence). CDR3 size: 11 residues. V was pared by 6 bases and J by 6 bases, with 10 bases between. This CDR3 is CSAEKVDTQYF. CDR3 bases: TGCAGTGCGGAAAAGGTCGATACGCAGTATTTT.

This chain links TRBV10-3 with TRBJ1-1; 7 positions match TRBD1. CDR3 length: 14 residues. The germline CDR1 and CDR2 sequences are ENHRY and SYGVKD. The V gene end was trimmed by 5 bases and the J gene end by 3 bases; junction bases not matched to a gene: 6. The CDR3 nucleotides read TGTGCCATCAGTCAGGGACAGCGTGACACTGAAGCTTTCTTT. It is translated as CAISQGQRDTEAFF.

Written as DNA, the CDR3 is TGTGCCAGTAGTACATCACAGGGGGCTGCCACTGAAGCTTTCTTT. Its translation: CASSTSQGAATEAFF. J is TRBJ1-1 and V is TRBV19; 9 bases match TRBD1. The junction had 7 bases not matched to a gene; V was cut back by 4 bases and J by 4 bases. The CDR3 covers 15 residues. Germline CDR1 and CDR2: LNHDA and SQIVND (reference sequence).